The rows below give T cell receptor beta chains drawn from one sample of a study of T cell responses to AZD1222 COVID-19 vaccine. Only in-frame clones appear in the TCRdb table, and some are missing; sequencing was by immunoSEQ multiplex PCR. This sample has 80,000 to 100,000 clones, with 85% to 90% found just once. The specimen was peripheral blood, collected 28 days after the second AZD1222 dose. These receptors came from an adult who received the AZD1222 COVID-19 vaccine. Each CDR3 is given with its conserved first and last residue. A D gene is named only where the DNA matches it firmly. Size tells how often a clone was seen (once, few, many) or the class of an expanded clone, and some rows leave it out.

j_gene | d_gene | v_gene | abundance | CDR3aa | CDR3nt
TRBJ1-4 | NA | TRBV5-4 | NA | CASSLKSTNEKLFF | TGTGCCAGCAGCCTGAAGTCAACTAATGAAAAACTGTTTTTT
TRBJ2-7 | TRBD2 | TRBV4-1 | NA | CASSQFLAGGTYEQYF | TGCGCCAGCAGCCAATTTCTAGCGGGGGGGACCTACGAGCAGTACTTC
TRBJ1-6 | NA | TRBV7-2 | few | CASAPDFLNSPLHF | TGTGCCAGCGCTCCCGACTTTCTAAATTCACCCCTCCACTTT
TRBJ1-2 | NA | TRBV4-1 | NA | CASSQPGVYGYTF | TGCGCCAGCAGCCAACCAGGGGTCTATGGCTACACCTTC
TRBJ2-1 | TRBD1 | TRBV19 | NA | CASSAIQGVYYNEQFF | TGTGCCAGTAGTGCCATACAGGGGGTGTATTACAATGAGCAGTTCTTC
TRBJ1-1 | NA | TRBV25-1 | NA | CASSEGGTEAFF | TGTGCCAGCAGTGAAGGGGGCACTGAAGCTTTCTTT
TRBJ1-2 | TRBD1 | TRBV28 | NA | CASTQGARGYTF | TGTGCCAGCACCCAGGGGGCAAGGGGCTACACCTTC
TRBJ1-1 | NA | TRBV5-5 | NA | CASSLAPLGTEAFF | TGTGCCAGCAGCTTGGCGCCGCTGGGCACTGAAGCTTTCTTT
TRBJ1-1 | NA | TRBV18 | NA | CASSPPSGGNTEAFF | TGTGCCAGCTCACCACCGAGTGGGGGGAACACTGAAGCTTTCTTT
TRBJ1-1 | TRBD1 | TRBV5-1 | NA | CASSLGQGTTEAFF | TGCGCCAGCAGCTTGGGACAGGGGACCACTGAAGCTTTCTTT
TRBJ2-1 | TRBD1 | TRBV9 | NA | CASSEDRDPYNEQFF | TGTGCCAGCAGCGAAGACAGGGACCCCTACAATGAGCAGTTCTTC
TRBJ2-3 | NA | TRBV23-1 | NA | CASSHNHADTQYF | TGCGCCAGCAGTCATAACCACGCGGATACGCAGTATTTT
TRBJ2-5 | TRBD2 | TRBV9 | NA | CASSVSGGGQETQYF | TGTGCCAGCAGCGTATCCGGGGGGGGCCAAGAGACCCAGTACTTC
TRBJ2-7 | NA | TRBV20-1 | few | CSVVSSYEQYF | TGCAGTGTTGTCAGCTCCTACGAGCAGTACTTC
TRBJ1-4 | TRBD1 | TRBV5-1 | NA | CASSLAPTGGSEKLFF | TGCGCCAGCAGCTTGGCGCCGACAGGGGGAAGTGAGAAACTGTTTTTT
TRBJ1-1 | NA | TRBV6-1 | few | CASSESNRAVGTEAFF | TGTGCCAGCAGTGAAAGTAACAGGGCCGTCGGCACTGAAGCTTTCTTT
TRBJ1-1 | NA | TRBV2 | NA | CASSERGQPTEAFF | TGTGCCAGCAGTGAACGGGGGCAGCCCACTGAAGCTTTCTTT
TRBJ2-1 | TRBD1 | TRBV2 | NA | CASSQPRTGPSYNEQFF | TGTGCCAGCAGTCAACCTAGGACAGGACCATCCTACAATGAGCAGTTCTTC
TRBJ2-5 | TRBD1 | TRBV6-5 | NA | CASSIAGGLGETQYF | TGTGCCAGCTCCATTGCAGGGGGCTTGGGGGAGACCCAGTACTTC
TRBJ1-2 | TRBD1 | TRBV6-5 | NA | CASRRTGENYGYTF | TGTGCCAGCAGGCGGACAGGGGAAAACTATGGCTACACCTTC
TRBJ1-5 | NA | TRBV5-1 | NA | CASSLEAGNQPQHF | TGCGCCAGCAGCTTGGAAGCGGGCAATCAGCCCCAGCATTTT
TRBJ2-2 | TRBD1 | TRBV6-5 | once | CASSRTGLYTGELFF | TGTGCCAGCAGTAGGACAGGGTTGTACACCGGGGAGCTGTTTTTT
TRBJ1-1 | NA | TRBV6-2/TRBV6-3 | NA | CASSYSGVGRTEAFF | TGTGCCAGCAGTTACAGCGGGGTGGGTCGAACTGAAGCTTTCTTT
TRBJ1-4 | NA | TRBV2 | NA | CASSVAGEKLFF | TGTGCCAGCAGTGTGGCAGGTGAAAAACTGTTTTTT
TRBJ1-1 | NA | TRBV19 | few | CASTVDRITEAFF | TGTGCCAGTACCGTCGACAGGATCACTGAAGCTTTCTTT
TRBJ2-5 | NA | TRBV4-2 | NA | CASSQAGTDQETQYF | TGTGCCAGCAGCCAGGCCGGGACTGATCAAGAGACCCAGTACTTC
TRBJ1-2 | NA | TRBV19 | NA | CASSPGPELYGYTF | TGTGCCAGTAGTCCCGGGCCCGAACTATATGGCTACACCTTC
TRBJ1-1 | NA | TRBV6-4 | NA | CASSREENTEAFF | TGTGCCAGCAGCCGAGAGGAGAACACTGAAGCTTTCTTT
TRBJ1-2 | NA | TRBV5-1 | NA | CASSLDVAGVGYGYTF | TGCGCCAGCAGCTTGGATGTGGCAGGGGTGGGCTATGGCTACACCTTC
TRBJ1-1 | TRBD1 | TRBV30 | NA | CAWGDRGRPVSTEAFF | TGTGCCTGGGGAGACAGGGGCCGACCAGTGAGCACTGAAGCTTTCTTT
TRBJ1-1 | NA | TRBV2 | once | CASSEIVANTEAFF | TGTGCCAGCAGTGAAATAGTGGCGAACACTGAAGCTTTCTTT
TRBJ2-3 | NA | TRBV5-1 | NA | CASSLVEPRGTDTQYF | TGCGCCAGCAGCTTGGTAGAGCCGCGGGGCACAGATACGCAGTATTTT
TRBJ2-7 | NA | TRBV5-6 | NA | CASSLFSSGSSYEQYF | TGTGCCAGCAGCTTGTTCTCCAGCGGAAGCTCCTACGAGCAGTACTTC
TRBJ2-1 | NA | TRBV5-4 | NA | CASSSTTSYNEQFF | TGTGCCAGCAGCTCCACGACTAGCTACAATGAGCAGTTCTTC
TRBJ1-1 | TRBD1 | TRBV5-1 | NA | CASSLGQGVNTEAFF | TGCGCCAGCAGCTTAGGACAGGGGGTTAACACTGAAGCTTTCTTT
TRBJ2-7 | NA | TRBV6-6 | NA | CASSPHADASYEQYF | TGTGCCAGCAGTCCACATGCCGACGCGTCGTACGAGCAGTACTTC
TRBJ2-5 | NA | TRBV6-1 | NA | CASSEIWGAGDVTQYF | TGTGCCAGCAGTGAAATTTGGGGGGCGGGGGACGTGACCCAGTACTTC
TRBJ2-3 | NA | TRBV19 | NA | CASSRRAHTQYF | TGTGCCAGTAGCCGCAGGGCGCATACGCAGTATTTT
TRBJ1-2 | TRBD1 | TRBV7-9 | NA | CASSPSRVRGPGYGYTF | TGTGCCAGCAGCCCCAGTCGGGTCAGGGGGCCTGGCTATGGCTACACCTTC
TRBJ1-5 | NA | TRBV4-2 | NA | CASSQVSGNQPQHF | TGTGCCAGCAGCCAAGTTAGTGGCAATCAGCCCCAGCATTTT
TRBJ1-2 | NA | TRBV12-3/TRBV12-4 | NA | CASSLAENYGYTF | TGTGCCAGCAGTTTGGCAGAGAACTATGGCTACACCTTC
TRBJ1-2 | TRBD1 | TRBV9 | NA | CASSVAPTGQGNYGYTF | TGTGCCAGCAGCGTAGCCCCCACGGGACAGGGAAACTATGGCTACACCTTC
TRBJ2-3 | NA | TRBV3-1/TRBV3-2 | NA | CASSLPQGSRTDTQYF | TGTGCCAGCAGCCTTCCCCAGGGATCGCGCACAGATACGCAGTATTTT
TRBJ1-1 | TRBD1 | TRBV10-1 | NA | CASSKGAKPTEAFF | TGCGCCAGCAGTAAGGGGGCAAAACCTACTGAAGCTTTCTTT
TRBJ2-1 | NA | TRBV6-5 | NA | CASSYSRDLNEQFF | TGTGCCAGCAGTTACAGCAGGGATCTGAATGAGCAGTTCTTC
TRBJ1-1 | TRBD1 | TRBV9 | NA | CASSVVGTGGTEAFF | TGTGCCAGCAGCGTAGTCGGGACAGGGGGCACTGAAGCTTTCTTT
TRBJ1-1 | NA | TRBV5-1 | NA | CASSLTAGNTEAFF | TGCGCCAGCAGCTTGACTGCAGGGAACACTGAAGCTTTCTTT
TRBJ1-6 | TRBD1 | TRBV5-8 | NA | CASSSQGATYNSPLHF | TGTGCCAGCAGTTCTCAGGGGGCCACCTATAATTCACCCCTCCACTTT
TRBJ2-1 | NA | TRBV18 | NA | CASSPGSGWGNEQFF | TGTGCCAGCTCACCCGGGTCGGGTTGGGGCAATGAGCAGTTCTTC